This T cell receptor beta chain was identified during a study of OX40 agonist ivuxolimab in advanced cancers. Study-level results: There was clonal expansion of CD4+ and CD8+ blood T cells by week 6 at 0.1 to 3.0 mg/kg. Expanded peripheral T cells had an undetermined antigen specificity.

Profiling relied on immunoSEQ multiplex PCR, and the TCRdb table lists in-frame clones only, not all of them. The sample has some 86,000 clones, about 85% seen once. On this clone: What it binds is not known.

The CDR3 has 14 amino acids. The germline gives CDR1 KGHSH, CDR2 LQKENI. Trimming cost V 2 bases and J 7 bases; bases outside gene matches: 3. This TCR derives from an adult with an advanced solid tumor such as melanoma, head and neck, liver or kidney cancer. Sequenced material: CD4+ or CD8+ T cells sorted from blood, taken in a trial of the OX40 agonist ivuxolimab. The chain carries TRBV18 and TRBJ2-2; 8 bases map to TRBD2. Here the CDR3 reads CASSPSGGSGELFF. In DNA, the CDR3 is TGTGCCAGCTCACCATCGGGAGGGAGCGGGGAGCTGTTTTTT.